A selection of T cell receptor beta chains follows, all from one sample in a study of T-cell memory formation after mild COVID-19. TCRdb re-analysed the 5' RACE reads in MiXCR, keeping a single row per CDR3 protein. The sample includes around 320,000 distinct CDR3 sequences, approximately 19% seen only once; the top ten take more than 20%. The specimen was PBMCs or a T cell subset sorted from them (not recorded which). The receptors here all came from a man between 18 and 35 years old who had mild COVID-19 (a few samples of this study predate the infection). Cell type and time point are not known. Each CDR3 is given with its conserved first and last residue. Fields, in order: CDR3 length, J gene, V gene, CDR3 protein.

cdr3_length: 14; j_call: TRBJ2-5; v_call: TRBV5-5; cdr3_aa: CASSLRGNQETQYF
cdr3_length: 15; j_call: TRBJ1-1; v_call: TRBV18; cdr3_aa: CASSPRQGASTEAFF
cdr3_length: 15; j_call: TRBJ2-3; v_call: TRBV5-1; cdr3_aa: CASSLQTPTTDTQYF
cdr3_length: 16; j_call: TRBJ2-5; v_call: TRBV7-2; cdr3_aa: CASSLATSGGQETQYF
cdr3_length: 15; j_call: TRBJ2-3; v_call: TRBV5-4; cdr3_aa: CASSLVRSPTDTQYF
cdr3_length: 13; j_call: TRBJ2-2; v_call: TRBV20-1; cdr3_aa: CSAQRENTGELFF
cdr3_length: 13; j_call: TRBJ2-5; v_call: TRBV20-1; cdr3_aa: CSHTRTAKETQYF
cdr3_length: 15; j_call: TRBJ2-5; v_call: TRBV3-1; cdr3_aa: CASSPSGDPQETQYF
cdr3_length: 15; j_call: TRBJ2-6; v_call: TRBV9; cdr3_aa: CASSGRLSGANVLTF
cdr3_length: 15; j_call: TRBJ1-2; v_call: TRBV5-1; cdr3_aa: CASSLEQGARYGYTF
cdr3_length: 15; j_call: TRBJ1-4; v_call: TRBV5-5; cdr3_aa: CASRLTPGTNEKLFF
cdr3_length: 17; j_call: TRBJ2-3; v_call: TRBV20-1; cdr3_aa: CSATGLAGGRVTDTQYF
cdr3_length: 14; j_call: TRBJ1-1; v_call: TRBV7-2; cdr3_aa: CASSQGGMNTEAFF
cdr3_length: 15; j_call: TRBJ2-6; v_call: TRBV12-3/TRBV12-4; cdr3_aa: CASSSHSAGANVLTF
cdr3_length: 13; j_call: TRBJ1-1; v_call: TRBV9; cdr3_aa: CASSVAHNTEAFF
cdr3_length: 19; j_call: TRBJ2-6; v_call: TRBV4-2; cdr3_aa: CASSQDLWGEGTGANVLTF
cdr3_length: 12; j_call: TRBJ2-5; v_call: TRBV7-9; cdr3_aa: CASRPTEETQYF
cdr3_length: 14; j_call: TRBJ1-1; v_call: TRBV27; cdr3_aa: CASSFLSRDTEAFF
cdr3_length: 11; j_call: TRBJ1-1; v_call: TRBV20-1; cdr3_aa: CSAAGQTHHFF
cdr3_length: 15; j_call: TRBJ2-3; v_call: TRBV11-2; cdr3_aa: CASSLGVRERDTQYF
cdr3_length: 14; j_call: TRBJ2-1; v_call: TRBV27; cdr3_aa: CASSLDSSLHEQFF
cdr3_length: 15; j_call: TRBJ1-5; v_call: TRBV19; cdr3_aa: CASSINGYSNQPQHF
cdr3_length: 16; j_call: TRBJ2-3; v_call: TRBV5-1; cdr3_aa: CASSPRQGGSTDTQYF